These T cell receptor beta chains were read from a single sample in a study of blood T cell repertoires in COVID-19. Assay: immunoSEQ multiplex PCR; the TCRdb copy retains only in-frame clones and omits some. The sample records around 360,000 clones, around 87% being singletons. Sequenced: PBMCs or T cells enriched from blood (not recorded which). These receptors came from a man between 35 and 55 years old in a cohort exposed to, infected with or recovered from COVID-19 (not recorded which). Each CDR3 is given with its conserved first and last residue.

V: TRBV6-6; CDR3: CASSYSNPAGEAFF
V: TRBV10-3; CDR3: CAISESQGLAYEQYF
V: TRBV5-1; CDR3: CASTGTGVGEQYF
V: TRBV3-1/TRBV3-2; CDR3: CASRQGEVYNSPLHF
V: TRBV5-1; CDR3: CASSVTGDTGELFF
V: TRBV10-3; CDR3: CAITKLAGDTTDTQYF
V: TRBV3-1/TRBV3-2; CDR3: CASSQEAGYYGYTF
V: TRBV7-9; CDR3: CASSPLISGHNSPLHF
V: TRBV5-1; CDR3: CASSGGQGTNEQFF
V: TRBV19; CDR3: CASSRRFQSLTTEAFF
V: TRBV5-3; CDR3: CARVYQNRAANTGELFF
V: TRBV7-2; CDR3: CASTQDFYGYTF
V: TRBV5-1; CDR3: CASSSGGDYGYTF
V: TRBV9; CDR3: CASSDLSEQYF
V: TRBV28; CDR3: CASSTFGRLYNEQFF
V: TRBV27; CDR3: CASSKTGSINYGYTF
V: TRBV28; CDR3: CASTLAGRPPGELFF
V: TRBV7-3; CDR3: CASSLSGRRDEQYF
V: TRBV5-1; CDR3: CASSHRQGALYTEAFF
V: TRBV24-1; CDR3: CATSDLGQGGNEQFF
V: TRBV6-5; CDR3: CASSYDRAGNTIYF
V: TRBV11-1; CDR3: CASSLVRGLANNEQFF
V: TRBV19; CDR3: CASSIGETDTQYF
V: TRBV5-4; CDR3: CASSWGASGRAAKNIQYF
V: TRBV18; CDR3: CASSPDRSSGNTIYF
V: TRBV19; CDR3: CASTFFRGQPQHF
V: TRBV5-6; CDR3: CASSLGGTNEKLFF
V: TRBV27; CDR3: CASRQQGKGVYTF
V: TRBV25-1; CDR3: CASSEWAAYGYTF
V: TRBV19; CDR3: CASSPGTPFGEQYF
V: TRBV2; CDR3: CASTVTVYNSPLHF
V: TRBV28; CDR3: CASSPGQGPNQPQHF
V: TRBV10-3; CDR3: CAISESARGYGYTF
V: TRBV28; CDR3: CASSSGQEDQPQHF
V: TRBV28; CDR3: CASSLPKGQRYGYTF
V: TRBV11-2; CDR3: CASSLGWTEPYEQYF
V: TRBV19; CDR3: CATKTEPQETQYF
V: TRBV6-5; CDR3: CASRSPDITDTQYF
V: TRBV9; CDR3: CASSPRLMGGPIEQFF
V: TRBV3-1/TRBV3-2; CDR3: CASSLRRGREKLFF
V: TRBV3-1/TRBV3-2; CDR3: CASSHLYGYTF
V: TRBV3-1/TRBV3-2; CDR3: CASSQPGSSYEQYF
V: TRBV28; CDR3: CASPTGDNEKLFF
V: TRBV5-1; CDR3: CASSSGQGGTLTTEAFF
V: TRBV24-1; CDR3: CATSDSRILNTEAFF
V: TRBV7-2; CDR3: CASSGQVSGANVLTF
V: TRBV3-1/TRBV3-2; CDR3: CASSPMTGSYGYTF
V: TRBV29-1; CDR3: CSVGAGTGINIQYF
V: TRBV5-1; CDR3: CASSPGQGEDQPQHF
V: TRBV27; CDR3: CASSLSGTGWGEKLFF
V: TRBV28; CDR3: CASSLFPGSNTGELFF
V: TRBV10-3; CDR3: CAISSGQETQYF
V: TRBV28; CDR3: CASSFMFQGDTEGYEQYF
V: TRBV5-8; CDR3: CASSLGTGITEAFF
V: TRBV5-1; CDR3: CASRSGTGANQPQHF
V: TRBV9; CDR3: CASSEQGGYTGELFF
V: TRBV5-6; CDR3: CASSLSADGYTF
V: TRBV6-5; CDR3: CASSNAVQETQYF
V: TRBV19; CDR3: CASSIWGQGAVGELFF